This TCR beta chain stems from a study of brain T cells in children with intractable seizures. Surgery cases with the highest brain T cell transcript signatures were chosen for sequencing. At least one anti-epileptic drug was given before surgery. Here immunoSEQ multiplex PCR was the method, and the copy in TCRdb shows in-frame clones only, minus some. The sample includes around 20,000 clones, around 94% of them seen just once. CDR1 and CDR2 from the germline V gene are MNHEY and SVGAGI. Trimming pared 0 bases from V and 2 bases from J, leaving 10 bases between. The CDR3 extends over 16 amino acids. Concerning this clone itself: The antigen is not known.

Study-wide findings and caveats: Pre- and post-surgery blood differed in depth, so pre-surgery absences may be undersampling. Only CDR3 sequence similarity suggested viral specificity, without known HCMV serostatus.

This TCR was recovered from a boy younger than 18 with focal cortical dysplasia and intractable seizures. Specimen: peripheral blood, collected at surgery. V gene TRBV6-5 combines with J gene TRBJ2-2; D gene unclear. For the CDR3, the DNA is TGTGCCAGCAGTTACTCGTTCCGGTTAAACACCGGGGAGCTGTTTTTT. Translated: CASSYSFRLNTGELFF.